This T cell receptor (beta chain) comes out of a study of blood T cell repertoires in COVID-19. About the study: The study drew acute and convalescent COVID-19 samples from the United States, Italy and Spain. T cells, B-cell-depleted T cells, or PBMCs provided the cDNA or gDNA that served as material.

The CDR3 is 14 residues long. With 5 bases removed from V and 0 bases from J, the gap between germline ends came to 8 bases. CDR1 MDHEN and CDR2 SYDVKM come from the germline V gene. As handled by the study authors: It was from reference gene primer amplification that nucleated cell counts were estimated. Produced via immunoSEQ multiplex PCR; TCRdb's table is partial and in-frame only. V and J calls plus clone size are reproduced from that table; the DNA served to infer D and trimming. The data contain 650,000 to 800,000 clones, about 87% of them singletons. The genes are TRBV28 and TRBJ1-5; D gene uncertain. Sequencing input: peripheral blood. The receptor's source is a woman aged 18-29 years with acute or convalescent COVID-19. The CDR3 bases are TGTGCCAGCAGTACGGGATTTAGCAATCAGCCCCAGCATTTT. Encoded protein: CASSTGFSNQPQHF.